This T cell receptor beta chain comes out of a study of Tregs in tolerant kidney transplant recipients. Study-wide points: The most relevant donor-specific Treg TCRbeta repertoire apparently came from expansion with activated donor B cells. Few patients were studied, so findings need validation in larger groups.

Comments on this clone: Its antigen is unknown.

The CDR3 consists of 14 residues. Germline V gives CDR1 SGHRS, CDR2 YFSETQ. V was clipped by 3 bases and J by 9 bases, with 16 bases between them. Thawed PBMCs were FACS-sorted into unstimulated CD4+CD25+CD127- regulatory T cells, CD4+CD25- non-regulatory cells, CD4 and CD8 cells. TCRdb's table, derived via immunoSEQ multiplex PCR, lists solely in-frame clones and lacks some. The top ten hold 0.6% to 0.7% of the sample, which has about 46,000 clones, about 90% seen once. The TCR was taken from a human donor in good health. The rearrangement joins TRBV5-1 to TRBJ2-1; D perhaps matches TRBD1 (6 bases). Input material: Tregs from blood. In DNA form, the CDR3 reads TGCGCCAGCAGCTCTCAGGGGATGTGGGGTGAGCAGTTCTTC. Its protein is CASSSQGMWGEQFF.